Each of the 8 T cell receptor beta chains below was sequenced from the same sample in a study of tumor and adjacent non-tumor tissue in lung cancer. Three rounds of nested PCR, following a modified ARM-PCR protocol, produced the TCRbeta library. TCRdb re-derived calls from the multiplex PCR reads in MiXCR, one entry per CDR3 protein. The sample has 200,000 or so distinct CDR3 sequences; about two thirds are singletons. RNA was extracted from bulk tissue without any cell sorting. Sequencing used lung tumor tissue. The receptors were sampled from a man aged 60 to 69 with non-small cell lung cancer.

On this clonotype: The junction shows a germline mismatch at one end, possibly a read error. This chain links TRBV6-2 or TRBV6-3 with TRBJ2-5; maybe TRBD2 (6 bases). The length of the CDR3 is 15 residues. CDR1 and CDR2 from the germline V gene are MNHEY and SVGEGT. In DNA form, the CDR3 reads TGTGCCAGCAGTTACACTAGCAGGAGCCAAGATACCCAGTACTTC. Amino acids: CASSYTSRSQDTQYF.

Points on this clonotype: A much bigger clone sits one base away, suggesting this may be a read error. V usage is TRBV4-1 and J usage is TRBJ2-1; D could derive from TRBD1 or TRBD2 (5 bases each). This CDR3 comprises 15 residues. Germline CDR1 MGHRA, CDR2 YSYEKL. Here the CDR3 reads CASSYGLAVGDELFF. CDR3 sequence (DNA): TGCGCCAGCAGCTATGGGCTAGCTGTGGGGGATGAGCTGTTCTTC.

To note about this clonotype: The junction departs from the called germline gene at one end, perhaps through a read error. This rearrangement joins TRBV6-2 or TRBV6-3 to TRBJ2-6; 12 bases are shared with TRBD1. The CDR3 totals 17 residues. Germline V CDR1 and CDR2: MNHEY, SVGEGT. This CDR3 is CASRMGQGADGANVLIF. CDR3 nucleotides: TGTGCCAGCAGAATGGGACAGGGGGCCGACGGGGCCAACGTCCTGATTTTC.

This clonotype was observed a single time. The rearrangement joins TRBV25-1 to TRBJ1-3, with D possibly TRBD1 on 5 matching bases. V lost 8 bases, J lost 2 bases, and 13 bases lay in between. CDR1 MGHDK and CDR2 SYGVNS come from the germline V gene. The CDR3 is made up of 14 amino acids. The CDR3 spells CASCTGIAGNTIYF. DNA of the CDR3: TGTGCCAGCTGCACAGGAATCGCTGGAAACACCATATATTTT.

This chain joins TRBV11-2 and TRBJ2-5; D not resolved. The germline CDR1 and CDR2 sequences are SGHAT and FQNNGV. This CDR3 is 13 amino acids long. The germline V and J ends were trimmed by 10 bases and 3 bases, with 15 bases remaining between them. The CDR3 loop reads CANSSTSEETQYF. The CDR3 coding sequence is TGTGCCAATAGCTCTACAAGCGAAGAGACCCAGTACTTC. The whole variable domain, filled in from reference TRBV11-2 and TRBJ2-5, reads EAGVAQSPRYKIIEKRQSVAFWCNPISGHATLYWYQQILGQGPKLLIQFQNNGVVDDSQLPKDRFSAERLKGVDSTLKIQPAKLEDSAVYLCANSSTSEETQYFGPGTRLLVL.

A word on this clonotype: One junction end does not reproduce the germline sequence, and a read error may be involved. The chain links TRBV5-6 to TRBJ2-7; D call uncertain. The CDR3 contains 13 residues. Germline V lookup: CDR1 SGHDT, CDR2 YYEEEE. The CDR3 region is CVSNPPSANEQYF. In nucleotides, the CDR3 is TGTGTCAGCAATCCGCCATCCGCAAACGAGCAGTACTTC.

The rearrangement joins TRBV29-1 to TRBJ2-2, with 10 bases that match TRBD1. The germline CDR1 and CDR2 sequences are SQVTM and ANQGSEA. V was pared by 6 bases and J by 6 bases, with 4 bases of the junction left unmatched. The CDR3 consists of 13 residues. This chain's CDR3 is CSVPGQGSGELFF. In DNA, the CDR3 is TGCAGCGTCCCGGGACAGGGGTCCGGGGAGCTGTTTTTT.

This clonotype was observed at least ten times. CDR3 sequence: CASSRVGQAFESYEQYF. Here the CDR3 DNA reads TGTGCCAGCAGCCGGGTGGGACAGGCCTTCGAATCCTACGAGCAGTACTTC. The V call is TRBV11-2, the J call TRBJ2-7; 8 bases align to TRBD1. The CDR3 covers 17 residues. The germline gives CDR1 SGHAT, CDR2 FQNNGV. The trim removed 5 bases at V and 1 base at J, leaving 13 bases unmatched.